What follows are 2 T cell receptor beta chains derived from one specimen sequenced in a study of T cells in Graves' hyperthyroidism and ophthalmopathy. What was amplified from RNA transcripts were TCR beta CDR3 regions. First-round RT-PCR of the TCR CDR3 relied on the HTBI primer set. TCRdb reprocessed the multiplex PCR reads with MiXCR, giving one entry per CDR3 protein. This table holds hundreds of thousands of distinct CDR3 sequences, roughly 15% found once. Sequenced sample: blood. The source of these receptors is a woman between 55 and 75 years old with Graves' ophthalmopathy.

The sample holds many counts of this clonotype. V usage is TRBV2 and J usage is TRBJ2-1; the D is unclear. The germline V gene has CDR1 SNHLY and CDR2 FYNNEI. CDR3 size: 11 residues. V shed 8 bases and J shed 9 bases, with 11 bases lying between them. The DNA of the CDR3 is TGTGCCAGCGTTCCCATGTTTGAGCAGTTCTTC. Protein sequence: CASVPMFEQFF.

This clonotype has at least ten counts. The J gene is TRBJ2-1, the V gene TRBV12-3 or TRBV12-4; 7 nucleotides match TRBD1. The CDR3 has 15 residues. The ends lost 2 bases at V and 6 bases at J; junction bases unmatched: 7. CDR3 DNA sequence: TGTGCCAGCAGTTTACGAGGGGGCAGGATCAATGAGCAGTTCTTC. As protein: CASSLRGGRINEQFF.